This is a list of T cell receptor beta chains from one sample in a study of blood T cell repertoires in COVID-19. TCRdb's copy holds only in-frame clones and misses some; the assay was immunoSEQ multiplex PCR. The sample records about 47,000 clones, 82% being singletons. Sequencing used peripheral blood. All receptors come from a human donor with acute or convalescent COVID-19. The donor label of this sample is uncertain. The CDR3 runs from the conserved cysteine through the conserved F or W. The D gene is left open where the match is weak. Not every row has a clone size; where given, it reads once, few, many or a size class.

abundance: once; d_gene: NA; len: 13; v_gene: TRBV7-6; j_gene: TRBJ1-1; CDR3nt: TGTGCCAGCAGCCTATCCTGGGGGGTTGAAGCTTTCTTT; CDR3aa: CASSLSWGVEAFF
abundance: NA; d_gene: TRBD2; len: 19; v_gene: TRBV2; j_gene: TRBJ2-4; CDR3nt: TGTGCCAGCAGTCGACGGGGACTAGCGGTGCAACGGACCAAAAACATTCAGTACTTC; CDR3aa: CASSRRGLAVQRTKNIQYF
abundance: NA; d_gene: NA; len: 16; v_gene: TRBV7-3; j_gene: TRBJ2-1; CDR3nt: TGTGCCAGCAGCCCCGATGGAGCGGGCTCCTACAATGAGCAGTTCTTC; CDR3aa: CASSPDGAGSYNEQFF
abundance: once; d_gene: TRBD1; len: 16; v_gene: TRBV24-1; j_gene: TRBJ2-2; CDR3nt: TGTGCCACCAGTGGAGGGGGCGGGCGGGACACCGGGGAGCTGTTTTTT; CDR3aa: CATSGGGGRDTGELFF
abundance: NA; d_gene: NA; len: 15; v_gene: TRBV5-1; j_gene: TRBJ2-2; CDR3nt: TGCGCCAGCAGCTTGGGGCAGGGAAAGGCCGGGGAGCTGTTTTTT; CDR3aa: CASSLGQGKAGELFF
abundance: NA; d_gene: NA; len: 14; v_gene: TRBV6-5; j_gene: TRBJ1-2; CDR3nt: TGTGCCAGCAGTTACAATATAGCCAACTATGGCTACACCTTC; CDR3aa: CASSYNIANYGYTF
abundance: once; d_gene: TRBD1; len: 14; v_gene: TRBV10-1; j_gene: TRBJ1-2; CDR3nt: TGCGCCAGCAGTGAAGACAGGGGCTTAGGTGGCTACACCTTC; CDR3aa: CASSEDRGLGGYTF
abundance: NA; d_gene: TRBD1; len: 14; v_gene: TRBV5-4; j_gene: TRBJ1-2; CDR3nt: TGTGCCAGCAGCTGGCAGGGGGTTAACTATGGCTACACCTTC; CDR3aa: CASSWQGVNYGYTF
abundance: NA; d_gene: NA; len: 13; v_gene: TRBV30; j_gene: TRBJ1-6; CDR3nt: TGTGCCTGGAGTACGGGATTAAATTCACCCCTCCACTTT; CDR3aa: CAWSTGLNSPLHF
abundance: NA; d_gene: TRBD1; len: 17; v_gene: TRBV19; j_gene: TRBJ1-5; CDR3nt: TGTGCCAGTAGCCTTATTACAGGGGGTTATAGCAATCAGCCCCAGCATTTT; CDR3aa: CASSLITGGYSNQPQHF
abundance: NA; d_gene: TRBD2; len: 15; v_gene: TRBV5-1; j_gene: TRBJ2-5; CDR3nt: TGCGCCAGCAGCGTTAGCGGGGGGTCGGGTCAGACCCAGTACTTC; CDR3aa: CASSVSGGSGQTQYF
abundance: NA; d_gene: NA; len: 15; v_gene: TRBV7-3; j_gene: TRBJ2-1; CDR3nt: TGTGCCAGCAGCTCCGGGCAGGGAGGCTACAATGAGCAGTTCTTC; CDR3aa: CASSSGQGGYNEQFF
abundance: NA; d_gene: NA; len: 15; v_gene: TRBV9; j_gene: TRBJ1-2; CDR3nt: TGTGCCAGCAGCGCAGAACCCACAGGGAACTATGGCTACACCTTC; CDR3aa: CASSAEPTGNYGYTF
abundance: few; d_gene: TRBD2; len: 15; v_gene: TRBV24-1; j_gene: TRBJ2-6; CDR3nt: TGTGCCACCGGGCAGGGAGGGGCTGGGGCCAACGTCCTGACTTTC; CDR3aa: CATGQGGAGANVLTF
abundance: NA; d_gene: NA; len: 15; v_gene: TRBV11-3; j_gene: TRBJ1-1; CDR3nt: TGTGCCAGCAGCTTACAGATAGGTCGGGACACTGAAGCTTTCTTT; CDR3aa: CASSLQIGRDTEAFF
abundance: NA; d_gene: NA; len: 13; v_gene: TRBV11-3; j_gene: TRBJ1-5; CDR3nt: TGTGCCAGCAGCTTAAACAATTATCAGCCCCAGCATTTT; CDR3aa: CASSLNNYQPQHF
abundance: NA; d_gene: TRBD1; len: 15; v_gene: TRBV5-1; j_gene: TRBJ2-1; CDR3nt: TGCGCCAGCAGCTATCCGGGACAGGGCTACAATGAGCAGTTCTTC; CDR3aa: CASSYPGQGYNEQFF
abundance: NA; d_gene: NA; len: 13; v_gene: TRBV12-3/TRBV12-4; j_gene: TRBJ1-4; CDR3nt: TGTGCCAGCAATTTGAATTATCGGGAAAAACTGTTTTTT; CDR3aa: CASNLNYREKLFF
abundance: NA; d_gene: TRBD2; len: 15; v_gene: TRBV5-1; j_gene: TRBJ2-1; CDR3nt: TGCGCCAGCAGCCCGGAGGCTAGCGGGTACAATGAGCAGTTCTTC; CDR3aa: CASSPEASGYNEQFF
abundance: NA; d_gene: TRBD2; len: 14; v_gene: TRBV6-2/TRBV6-3; j_gene: TRBJ2-1; CDR3nt: TGTGCCAGCAGCCTATCGGGGGGTTACAATGAGCAGTTCTTC; CDR3aa: CASSLSGGYNEQFF
abundance: NA; d_gene: TRBD1; len: 15; v_gene: TRBV6-1; j_gene: TRBJ1-2; CDR3nt: TGTGCCAGCAGTGAAATGTGGGACAGGGATTATGGCTACACCTTC; CDR3aa: CASSEMWDRDYGYTF
abundance: few; d_gene: NA; len: 14; v_gene: TRBV30; j_gene: TRBJ2-5; CDR3nt: TGTGCCTGGAATGCCCAGCTAGACCAAGAGACCCAGTACTTC; CDR3aa: CAWNAQLDQETQYF
abundance: NA; d_gene: NA; len: 14; v_gene: TRBV5-1; j_gene: TRBJ1-1; CDR3nt: TGCGCCAGCAGCTTGGATCAGGGCCTACAAGAAGCTTTCTTT; CDR3aa: CASSLDQGLQEAFF
abundance: NA; d_gene: TRBD1; len: 14; v_gene: TRBV6-1; j_gene: TRBJ1-1; CDR3nt: TGTGCCAGCAGTGAAGGACAGGGGGGTACTGAAGCTTTCTTT; CDR3aa: CASSEGQGGTEAFF
abundance: NA; d_gene: TRBD2; len: 13; v_gene: TRBV24-1; j_gene: TRBJ2-3; CDR3nt: TGTGCCACCTCGGTTGTTAGCGGGGGACCGCAGTATTTT; CDR3aa: CATSVVSGGPQYF